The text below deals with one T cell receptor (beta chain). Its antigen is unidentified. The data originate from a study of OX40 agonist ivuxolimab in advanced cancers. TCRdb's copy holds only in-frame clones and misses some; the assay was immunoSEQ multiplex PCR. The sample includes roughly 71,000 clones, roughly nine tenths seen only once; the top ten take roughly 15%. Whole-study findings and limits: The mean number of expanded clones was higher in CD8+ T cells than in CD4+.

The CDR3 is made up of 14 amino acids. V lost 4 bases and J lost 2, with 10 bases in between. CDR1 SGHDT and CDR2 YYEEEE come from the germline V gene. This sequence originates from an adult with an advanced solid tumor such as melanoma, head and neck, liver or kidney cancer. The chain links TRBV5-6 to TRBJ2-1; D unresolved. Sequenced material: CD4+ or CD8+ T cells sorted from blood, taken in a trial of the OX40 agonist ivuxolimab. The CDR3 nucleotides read TGTGCCAGCAGCGTACTTGCAGCCTACAATGAGCAGTTCTTC. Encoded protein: CASSVLAAYNEQFF. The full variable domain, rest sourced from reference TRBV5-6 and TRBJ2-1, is DAGVTQSPTHLIKTRGQQVTLRCSPKSGHDTVSWYQQALGQGPQFIFQYYEEEERQRGNFPDRFSGHQFPNYSSELNVNALLLGDSALYLCASSVLAAYNEQFFGPGTRLTVL.